This paragraph covers one TCR beta chain sequence. Its specificity is not known. This sample was included in a study of beta chain features in type 1 diabetes. The study's findings and limits: Compared to healthy donors, patients appeared to have naive, central memory and Treg TCRB repertoires that were more alike. A pattern of fewer insertions and more deletions at VDJ junctions was seen in type 1 diabetes patients. People with Type 1 diabetes carried modestly yet significantly shorter TCRB CDR3s in all four CD4+ subsets.

Of the isolated RNA, all was reverse transcribed, and so the sequenced material was expressed TCRB transcripts. An average of about 3.6 million reads was obtained for naive, central memory and regulatory T cell samples. The method was immunoSEQ multiplex PCR; TCRdb's version includes in-frame clones alone and lacks a portion of them. The repertoire holds roughly 150,000 clones, with approximately 8% as singletons. The sequencing sample was made of central memory CD4+ T cells from blood. The receptor's source is a middle-aged woman with type 1 diabetes.

CDR3 residues: CASSVTGPYEQYF. CDR3 nucleotides: TGTGCCAGCAGCGTAACAGGGCCCTACGAGCAGTACTTC. This sequence joins TRBV28 and TRBJ2-7; weak D call: TRBD1 (6 bases). Germline V gives CDR1 MDHEN, CDR2 SYDVKM. Trimming pared 6 bases from V and 2 bases from J, leaving 11 bases between. The CDR3 has 13 residues.